This T cell receptor beta chain was documented in a study of blood T cell repertoires in COVID-19. Study overall: Material from acute and convalescent COVID-19 was sourced from the United States, Italy and Spain. Sources were T cells, B-cell-depleted T cells, or PBMCs; the material itself was cDNA or gDNA.

Per the study methods: Estimates of nucleated cell counts were drawn from the amplification of reference gene primers. TCRdb keeps only in-frame clones here, not all; method: immunoSEQ multiplex PCR. V, J and clone size were drawn from that table, and D and trimming were deduced from the DNA. Of under 110,000 clones listed, about 90% are singletons. CDR1 is MNHNS and CDR2 is SASEGT in the germline V gene. The CDR3 has 14 residues. Trimming removed 2 bases from V and 8 bases from J, with 15 bases in between. This clonotype originated in a man aged 50 to 60 with acute or convalescent COVID-19. This chain connects TRBV6-1 to TRBJ1-2; unclear D gene. Sequencing was carried out using peripheral blood. As DNA, the CDR3 is TGTGCCAGCAGTGAATCTCCTGGGAGCCGGGGCTACACCTTC. Translated, it gives CASSESPGSRGYTF.